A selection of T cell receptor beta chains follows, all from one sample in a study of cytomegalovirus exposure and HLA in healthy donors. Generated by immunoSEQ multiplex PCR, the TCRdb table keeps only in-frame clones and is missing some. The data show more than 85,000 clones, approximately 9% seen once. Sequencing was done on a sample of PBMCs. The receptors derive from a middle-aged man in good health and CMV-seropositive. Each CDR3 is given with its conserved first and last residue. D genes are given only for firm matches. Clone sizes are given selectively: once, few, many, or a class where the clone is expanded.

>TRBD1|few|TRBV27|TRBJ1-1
CASSLRTGGTEAFF
TGTGCCAGCAGTTTACGGACAGGGGGCACTGAAGCTTTCTTT
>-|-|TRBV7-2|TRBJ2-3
CASSLRARIDTQYF
TGTGCCAGCAGCTTAAGAGCGAGAATTGATACGCAGTATTTT
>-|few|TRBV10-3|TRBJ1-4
CAIKGDIKEKLFF
TGTGCCATCAAGGGGGACATTAAGGAAAAACTGTTTTTT
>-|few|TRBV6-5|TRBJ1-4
CASRRGLQEKLFF
TGTGCCAGCAGACGTGGACTGCAAGAAAAACTGTTTTTT
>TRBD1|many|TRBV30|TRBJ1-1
CAWSVGTGGAGTEAFF
TGTGCCTGGAGTGTAGGGACAGGGGGCGCGGGCACTGAAGCTTTCTTT
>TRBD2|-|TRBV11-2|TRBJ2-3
CASRRTSGEGVGQYF
TGTGCCAGCAGACGGACTAGCGGAGAGGGGGTTGGGCAGTATTTT
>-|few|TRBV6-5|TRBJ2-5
CASSYSRAESQETQYF
TGTGCCAGCAGTTACTCGAGGGCGGAGTCACAAGAGACCCAGTACTTC
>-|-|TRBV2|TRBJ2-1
CASSVTRPNEQFF
TGTGCCAGCAGTGTAACTAGGCCAAATGAGCAGTTCTTC
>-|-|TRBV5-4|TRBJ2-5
CASSLGPFETQYF
TGTGCCAGCAGCTTGGGTCCGTTCGAGACCCAGTACTTC
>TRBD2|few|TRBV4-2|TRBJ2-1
CASNGGGSGRAVGEQFF
TGTGCCAGCAACGGTGGGGGCAGCGGGAGGGCCGTGGGTGAGCAGTTCTTC
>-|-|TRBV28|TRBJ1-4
CASTPGRSEKLFF
TGTGCCAGCACCCCGGGGAGGAGTGAAAAACTGTTTTTT
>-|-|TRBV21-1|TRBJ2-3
CASSRPGDTTDTQYF
TGTGCCAGCAGCCGGCCAGGGGACACCACAGATACGCAGTATTTT
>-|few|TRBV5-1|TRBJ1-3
CASSLGESGNTIYF
TGCGCCAGCAGCTTGGGGGAGTCTGGAAACACCATATATTTT
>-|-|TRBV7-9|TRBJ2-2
CASSPGVTGELFF
TGTGCCAGCAGCCCCGGGGTCACCGGGGAGCTGTTTTTT
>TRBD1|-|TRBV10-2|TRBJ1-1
CASSRQGLNTEAFF
TGCGCCAGCAGTCGACAGGGATTGAACACTGAAGCTTTCTTT
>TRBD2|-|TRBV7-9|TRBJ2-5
CASSVGLAGDLKTQYF
TGTGCCAGCAGCGTAGGACTAGCGGGAGATTTAAAGACCCAGTACTTC
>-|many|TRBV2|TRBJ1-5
CASSDGGTGLRDQPQHF
TGTGCCAGCAGTGACGGGGGTACAGGCCTGAGAGATCAGCCCCAGCATTTT
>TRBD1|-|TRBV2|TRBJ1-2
CASRGTMDRPNYGYTF
TGTGCCAGCAGGGGCACCATGGACAGGCCCAACTATGGCTACACCTTC
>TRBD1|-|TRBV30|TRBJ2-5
CAWGRTGRETQYF
TGTGCCTGGGGGCGGACAGGGAGAGAGACCCAGTACTTC
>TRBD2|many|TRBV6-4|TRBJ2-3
CASSPSGSTDTQYF
TGTGCCAGCAGTCCTAGCGGGAGCACAGATACGCAGTATTTT
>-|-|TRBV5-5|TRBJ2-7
CASSLRGQDYYEQYF
TGTGCCAGCAGCCTCCGCGGACAGGACTATTACGAGCAGTACTTC
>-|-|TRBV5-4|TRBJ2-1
CASSLAGGEMYNEQFF
TGTGCCAGCAGCTTGGCCGGAGGGGAGATGTACAATGAGCAGTTCTTC
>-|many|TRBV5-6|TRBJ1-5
CASSLGQLNQPQHF
TGTGCCAGCAGCTTGGGCCAGTTGAATCAGCCCCAGCATTTT
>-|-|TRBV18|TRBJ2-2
CASSPRDFQDTGELFF
TGTGCCAGCTCACCTAGGGACTTTCAGGACACCGGGGAGCTGTTTTTT
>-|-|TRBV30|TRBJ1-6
CAWSVEGSYNSPLHF
TGTGCCTGGAGTGTAGAGGGCTCCTATAATTCACCCCTCCACTTT
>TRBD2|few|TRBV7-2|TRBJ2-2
CASSLAASGITGELFF
TGTGCCAGCAGCTTAGCAGCTAGCGGGATCACCGGGGAGCTGTTTTTT
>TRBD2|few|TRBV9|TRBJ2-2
CASSPGLPNTGELFF
TGTGCCAGCAGCCCGGGACTACCTAACACCGGGGAGCTGTTTTTT
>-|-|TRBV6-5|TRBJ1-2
CASSHGQYGYTF
TGTGCCAGCAGTCACGGACAGTATGGCTACACCTTC
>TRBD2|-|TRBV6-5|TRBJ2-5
CASNPTPTSVETQYF
TGTGCCAGCAATCCTACTCCGACTAGCGTAGAGACCCAGTACTTC
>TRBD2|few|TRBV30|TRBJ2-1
CAWSHSPWTSGKINEQFF
TGTGCCTGGAGTCATTCCCCCTGGACTAGCGGGAAGATCAATGAGCAGTTCTTC
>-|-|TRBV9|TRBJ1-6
CASSNPSEFYNSPLHF
TGTGCCAGCAGTAATCCGTCGGAGTTCTATAATTCACCCCTCCACTTT
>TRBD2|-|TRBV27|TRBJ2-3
CASSGGGLAGGGDTQYF
TGTGCCAGCAGTGGGGGGGGACTAGCGGGAGGCGGGGATACGCAGTATTTT
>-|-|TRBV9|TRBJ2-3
CASSVAPSSTDTQYF
TGTGCCAGCAGCGTAGCCCCTAGCAGCACAGATACGCAGTATTTT
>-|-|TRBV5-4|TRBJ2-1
CASSLIQANEQFF
TGTGCCAGCAGCTTGATCCAGGCCAATGAGCAGTTCTTC
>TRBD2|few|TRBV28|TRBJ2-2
CASSFLSGGNTGELFF
TGTGCCAGCAGTTTTTTGAGCGGGGGGAACACCGGGGAGCTGTTTTTT
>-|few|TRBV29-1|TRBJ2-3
CSPVRAHTDTQYF
TGCAGCCCTGTTAGAGCGCACACAGATACGCAGTATTTT
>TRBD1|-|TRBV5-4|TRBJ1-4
CASSFDRGPNEKLFF
TGTGCCAGCAGCTTTGACAGGGGGCCTAATGAAAAACTGTTTTTT
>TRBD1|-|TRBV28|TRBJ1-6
CASKEGGAFSPLHF
TGTGCCAGCAAGGAAGGGGGCGCGTTTTCACCCCTCCACTTT
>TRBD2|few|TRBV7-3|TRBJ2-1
CASSLPSAGYNEQFF
TGTGCCAGCAGCTTACCCTCAGCGGGATACAATGAGCAGTTCTTC
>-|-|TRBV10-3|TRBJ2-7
CAISESRGTPYEQYF
TGTGCCATCAGTGAGTCCCGGGGGACTCCCTACGAGCAGTACTTC
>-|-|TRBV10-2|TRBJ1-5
CASSEDTDQPQHF
TGCGCCAGCAGTGAGGACACGGATCAGCCCCAGCATTTT
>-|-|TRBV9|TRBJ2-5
CASSPFSGLQETQYF
TGTGCCAGCAGCCCTTTCAGCGGTCTGCAAGAGACCCAGTACTTC
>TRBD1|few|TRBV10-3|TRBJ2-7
CAISESRPGTGRIYEQYF
TGTGCCATCAGTGAGTCACGGCCCGGGACAGGGCGGATTTACGAGCAGTACTTC
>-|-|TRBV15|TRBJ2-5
CATSRGTTGMGETQYF
TGTGCCACCAGCAGGGGAACAACAGGGATGGGAGAGACCCAGTACTTC